This is a list of T cell receptor beta chains from one sample in a study of T cells in Graves' hyperthyroidism and ophthalmopathy. TCRdb fed the multiplex PCR reads into MiXCR, producing one record per CDR3 protein. Here the sample spans about 350,000 distinct CDR3 sequences, 15% to 20% being singletons. Sequencing was done on a sample of blood. These receptor sequences come from a woman aged 18-35 years with Graves' hyperthyroidism. The CDR3 runs from the conserved cysteine through the conserved F or W. The D gene is left open where the match is weak. The size entry is marked missing in some rows and otherwise reads once, few, many or a size class.

d_call	j_call	v_call	clone_size	cdr3_nt	cdr3_aa
.	TRBJ2-5	TRBV3-1	few	TGTGCCAGCAGCCAAGGCCAGGGGGGCGGTACGGAGACCCAGTACTTC	CASSQGQGGGTETQYF
TRBD1	TRBJ2-7	TRBV6-5	many	TGTGCCAGCAGCCGGGGACAGGGGGTCTACGAGCAGTACTTC	CASSRGQGVYEQYF
.	TRBJ2-5	TRBV12-3/TRBV12-4	.	TGTGCCAGCAGTTTAGCGGGGCGGTACCAAGAGACCCAGTACTTC	CASSLAGRYQETQYF
TRBD1	TRBJ1-1	TRBV20-1	many	TGCAGTGCTAGAGGTCTGACAGGGTTGAACACTGAAGCTTTCTTT	CSARGLTGLNTEAFF
TRBD1	TRBJ1-5	TRBV6-2/TRBV6-3	.	TGTGCCAGTCAAACAGGGGCGAGCAATCAGCCCCAGCATTTT	CASQTGASNQPQHF
.	TRBJ2-2	TRBV3-1	few	TGTGCCACCCGCTGGGCCCGGGACACCGGGGAGCTGTTTTTT	CATRWARDTGELFF
.	TRBJ1-5	TRBV12-3/TRBV12-4	many	TGTGCCAGCACCTGGGGAGGGATTCGGCAGCCCCAGCATTTT	CASTWGGIRQPQHF
.	TRBJ1-6	TRBV11-2	many	TGTGCCAGCAGCTTAGGGGGGTCGAATTCACCCCTCCACTTT	CASSLGGSNSPLHF
.	TRBJ1-1	TRBV19	.	TGTGCCAGTAGTATAATGGGTGGAACTGAAGCTTTCTTT	CASSIMGGTEAFF
.	TRBJ2-5	TRBV12-3/TRBV12-4	many	TGTGCCAGCAGCCGCAGAAGACTCCAAGAGACCCAGTACTTC	CASSRRRLQETQYF
.	TRBJ2-5	TRBV20-1	many	TGCAGTGCTAGAGATCGTGCGGATACGGAGACCCAGTACTTC	CSARDRADTETQYF
.	TRBJ1-2	TRBV6-5	many	TGTGCCAGCAGATACAGGGAGAGCCATGGCTACACCTTC	CASRYRESHGYTF
.	TRBJ2-5	TRBV4-1	few	TGCGCCAGCAGCCCCCCGTTGGGGACCCAGTACTTC	CASSPPLGTQYF
TRBD1	TRBJ1-5	TRBV20-1	many	TGCAGTGCTCGGGAACCGGGACAGGCATCAAGCCCCCAGCATTTT	CSAREPGQASSPQHF
.	TRBJ2-7	TRBV7-8	many	TGTGCCAGCAGCTTAAGACACAACTACGAGCAGTACTTC	CASSLRHNYEQYF
.	TRBJ1-1	TRBV12-3/TRBV12-4	.	TGTGCCAGCAGTCCCAGGGTAGGCAAAGCTTTCTTT	CASSPRVGKAFF
TRBD1	TRBJ1-1	TRBV5-1	few	TGCGCCAGCAGCTTCTCCAGGGGGCCGGTCACTGAAGCTTTCTTT	CASSFSRGPVTEAFF
.	TRBJ1-1	TRBV27	.	TGTGCCAGCAGTTTATACGGTCTCAGGGCACGGAACACTGAAGCTTTCTTT	CASSLYGLRARNTEAFF
.	TRBJ1-2	TRBV20-1	many	TGCAGTGCTCTCCCCTTCCTAGGGTATGGCTACACCTTC	CSALPFLGYGYTF
TRBD1	TRBJ1-2	TRBV10-2	many	TGCGCCAGCAGTGATGGACAGGGCGATGGCTACACCTTC	CASSDGQGDGYTF
.	TRBJ1-1	TRBV2	many	TGTGCCAGCGGACTGGTGTCTGAAGCTTTCTTT	CASGLVSEAFF
.	TRBJ1-2	TRBV6-2/TRBV6-3	many	TGTGCCAGCAGCCCCATAACCCCATTTTCCGCAGCGCCTAACTATGGCTACACCTTC	CASSPITPFSAAPNYGYTF
.	TRBJ1-1	TRBV10-3	.	TGTGCCATCAGTGAAGGGGGTTGGGACAATGAAGCTTTCTTT	CAISEGGWDNEAFF
TRBD1	TRBJ1-3	TRBV6-2/TRBV6-3	many	TGTGCCAGCAGAACTACGGGACAGCGCTCTGGAAACACCATATATTTT	CASRTTGQRSGNTIYF
TRBD1	TRBJ2-2	TRBV29-1	many	TGCAGCGTCACACAGGGGATCACCGGGGAGCTGTTTTTT	CSVTQGITGELFF
.	TRBJ2-6	TRBV5-1	many	TGCGCCAGCAGCTCTTCTTGGGGGGCTGCTGGGGCCAACGTCCTGACTTTC	CASSSSWGAAGANVLTF
TRBD1	TRBJ2-6	TRBV5-1	many	TGCGCCAGCAGCTTGGACGGACAGGGGGCGCGAGGGGCCAACGTCCTGACTTTC	CASSLDGQGARGANVLTF
TRBD1	TRBJ1-5	TRBV12-3/TRBV12-4	many	TGTGCCAGCAGACTTGACAGGGCCGATCAGCCCCAGCATTTT	CASRLDRADQPQHF
TRBD2	TRBJ2-7	TRBV5-1	many	TGCGCCAGCAGCTTGAGCGGGGGGCGCGGGGAGCAGTACTTC	CASSLSGGRGEQYF